The 20 T cell receptor beta chains below all came from one sample that was sequenced in a study of STAT3 mutations in large granular lymphocyte leukemia. Assay used: immunoSEQ multiplex PCR; TCRdb lists only in-frame clones, some missing. The data hold tens of thousands of clones, with approximately 83% observed a single time. Study conclusions and caveats: Every T-cell large granular lymphocyte leukemia patient had at least one immunodominant TCR beta clonotype.

No antigen has been assigned to these receptors. Sequenced material: peripheral blood mononuclear cells. These receptors were taken from a man aged 60 to 69 with T-cell large granular lymphocyte leukemia. Some clones in this sample may be carry-over from other donors' samples.

This chain joins TRBV5-1 and TRBJ2-3; TRBD1 is a possible D gene (5 bases). The germline V and J ends were trimmed by 0 bases and 0 bases, with 11 bases remaining between them. CDR1 SGHRS and CDR2 YFSETQ come from the germline V gene. The CDR3 has 16 amino acids. The CDR3 is CASSLGQPLSTDTQYF. For the CDR3, the DNA is TGCGCCAGCAGCTTGGGACAGCCGCTCAGCACAGATACGCAGTATTTT.

The chain combines TRBV6-1 with TRBJ2-7, with a tentative D call TRBD1 (6 bases). Looked up from germline, CDR1 is MNHNS and CDR2 is SASEGT. Trimming removed 4 bases from V and 6 bases from J, with 16 bases in between. The CDR3 sequence is 14 residues long. The CDR3 is CASSGTVLQGEQYF. DNA of the CDR3: TGTGCCAGCAGTGGGACAGTCTTACAGGGCGAGCAGTACTTC.

The V gene is TRBV5-1, the J gene TRBJ2-1, with 9 nucleotides matching TRBD2. V lost 4 bases to trimming and J lost 0 bases; unmatched junction nucleotides: 2. Germline-derived CDR1 and CDR2 are SGHRS and YFSETQ. The CDR3 is 15 residues long. The chain's CDR3 is CASSTSGSSYNEQFF. CDR3 sequence (DNA): TGCGCCAGCAGCACTAGCGGGTCCTCCTACAATGAGCAGTTCTTC.

This sequence joins TRBV27 and TRBJ2-6; TRBD1 aligns across 7 bases. Trimming at V came to 5 bases and at J to 0 bases, leaving 4 bases not matched to a gene. Looked up from germline, CDR1 is MNHEY and CDR2 is SMNVEV (reference sequence). The CDR3 runs to 16 residues. Written as DNA, the CDR3 is TGTGCCAGCAGTGGGACAGCCAGCTCTGGGGCCAACGTCCTGACTTTC. Translating gives CASSGTASSGANVLTF.

As concerns this clone: One end of the junction does not line up with germline, which may come from a read error. The chain employs TRBV9 and TRBJ2-5, with D uncertain. Germline V gives CDR1 SGDLS, CDR2 YYNGEE. This CDR3 contains 12 residues. The CDR3 DNA reads TGTGCCAGCAGCGCCGACCAGGAGACCCAGTACTTC. Protein: CASSADQETQYF.

The rearrangement uses TRBV19 and TRBJ2-2; D assignment may be TRBD1 or TRBD2 (7 bases each). The V end lost 1 base, the J end lost 5 bases, and 11 bases lay between the germline ends. There are 15 residues in the CDR3. CDR1 LNHDA and CDR2 SQIVND come from the germline V gene (reference sequence). This CDR3 is CASSIGQGGTGELFF. In DNA, the CDR3 is TGTGCCAGTAGTATAGGGCAGGGGGGGACCGGGGAGCTGTTTTTT.

This clone appeared once. This rearrangement joins TRBV7-2 to TRBJ2-3, with 14 bases fitting TRBD2. In germline, CDR1 is SGHTA, CDR2 FQGNSA. CDR3 length equals 16 residues. V shed 5 bases and J 1 base; nucleotides not matched to a gene: 2. CDR3 sequence: CASSRLAGGGTDTQYF. The CDR3 region has the DNA TGTGCCAGCAGCCGACTAGCGGGAGGGGGCACAGATACGCAGTATTTT. The variable domain in full, with the rest retrieved from reference TRBV7-2 and TRBJ2-3, is GAGVSQSPSNKVTEKGKDVELRCDPISGHTALYWYRQSLGQGLEFLIYFQGNSAPDKSGLPSDRFSAERTGGSVSTLTIQRTQQEDSAVYLCASSRLAGGGTDTQYFGPGTRLTVL.

CDR3 in amino acids: CARSRDRGSGANVLTF. DNA of the CDR3: TGTGCCAGGTCCCGGGACAGGGGCTCTGGGGCCAACGTCCTGACTTTC. The rearrangement links TRBV2 to TRBJ2-6, with 10 positions matching TRBD1. J gave up 0 bases and V 9 bases, and 5 bases lay outside the gene matches. CDR1 is SNHLY, CDR2 FYNNEI, per germline. CDR3 length: 16 residues.

The J gene is TRBJ2-7, the V gene TRBV29-1; D may be TRBD2 (5 bases). The length of the CDR3 is 14 residues. Germline V gene lookup returns CDR1 SQVTM and CDR2 ANQGSEA. V dropped 7 bases and J dropped 7 bases, with 23 bases sitting between them. The CDR3 DNA is TGCAGCGGAGCGGATGGCCTCTCCTCTGGGGAGCAGTACTTC. It translates to CSGADGLSSGEQYF.

The rearrangement uses TRBV7-8 and TRBJ2-5; D gene unclear. CDR3 length: 12 amino acids. CDR1 SGHVS and CDR2 FQNEAQ come from the germline V gene. Between the trimmed V and J ends, which lost 1 base and 2 bases, there was a span of 2 bases. CDR3 sequence (DNA): TGTGCCAGCAGCTTAGGGCAAGAGACCCAGTACTTC. This gives the protein CASSLGQETQYF.

The rearrangement uses TRBV27 and TRBJ1-5; D perhaps matches TRBD1 (6 bases). Per germline, CDR1 MNHEY and CDR2 SMNVEV (reference sequence). The CDR3 loop spans 12 amino acids. V was pared by 5 bases and J by 6 bases, with 8 bases between. This CDR3 reads CASSGGAQPQHF. The DNA for the CDR3 is TGTGCCAGCAGTGGGGGGGCTCAGCCCCAGCATTTT.

The chain is built from TRBV5-5 and TRBJ2-5; TRBD2 is a possible D gene (5 bases). With 0 bases removed from V and 2 bases from J, the gap between germline ends came to 11 bases. Germline CDR1 and CDR2: SGHKS and YYEKEE (reference sequence). The length of the CDR3 is 15 residues. This CDR3 is CASSLGTAVQETQYF. In nucleotides, the CDR3 is TGTGCCAGCAGCTTGGGAACAGCGGTTCAAGAGACCCAGTACTTC. Full variable domain (outside the CDR3, taken from reference TRBV5-5 and TRBJ2-5): DAGVTQSPTHLIKTRGQQVTLRCSPISGHKSVSWYQQVLGQGPQFIFQYYEKEERGRGNFPDRFSARQFPNYSSELNVNALLLGDSALYLCASSLGTAVQETQYFGPGTRLLVL.

This sequence joins TRBV30 and TRBJ2-7, with 7 bases identical to TRBD1. V gave up 4 bases and J gave up 3 bases; unmatched junction bases: 9. CDR1 is GTSNPN, CDR2 SVGIG, per germline (reference sequence). The CDR3 is 14 residues long. The CDR3 sequence: CAWNWPGQNYEQYF. CDR3 bases: TGTGCCTGGAATTGGCCGGGACAGAACTACGAGCAGTACTTC.

The chain links TRBV5-1 to TRBJ2-7; D might be TRBD1 (6 bases). The germline V gene encodes CDR1 SGHRS and CDR2 YFSETQ. The CDR3 runs 18 residues. Trimming removed 3 bases from V and 1 base from J, with 23 bases in between. The CDR3, as DNA: TGCGCCAGCAGCTCTACTATCAGGACAGCTCCTTATTCCTACGAGCAGTACTTC. This codes for CASSSTIRTAPYSYEQYF. Full variable domain (outside the CDR3, taken from reference TRBV5-1 and TRBJ2-7): KAGVTQTPRYLIKTRGQQVTLSCSPISGHRSVSWYQQTPGQGLQFLFEYFSETQRNKGNFPGRFSGRQFSNSRSEMNVSTLELGDSALYLCASSSTIRTAPYSYEQYFGPGTRLTVT.

The V gene is TRBV30, the J gene TRBJ2-1; D possibly uses TRBD1 or TRBD2 (5 bases each). CDR1 GTSNPN and CDR2 SVGIG come from the germline V gene (reference sequence). Deletions cut 0 bases from V and 5 bases from J, with 11 bases between. The CDR3 has 14 residues. The CDR3 nucleotides read TGTGCCTGGAGTGTGGGGCGGGCCCACAATGAGCAGTTCTTC. Amino acids: CAWSVGRAHNEQFF.

The sample holds one count of this clone. The chain is built from TRBV7-2 and TRBJ2-7; TRBD2 aligns across 8 bases. In germline, CDR1 is SGHTA, CDR2 FQGNSA. The length of the CDR3 is 13 residues. Losses at the gene ends were 5 bases for V and 3 bases for J; bases not matched to a gene: 3. CDR3 nucleotide sequence: TGTGCCAGCAGCCCAGGGACTAGCTACGAGCAGTACTTC. Encoded protein: CASSPGTSYEQYF. Drawing the rest from reference TRBV7-2 and TRBJ2-7, the complete variable domain is GAGVSQSPSNKVTEKGKDVELRCDPISGHTALYWYRQSLGQGLEFLIYFQGNSAPDKSGLPSDRFSAERTGGSVSTLTIQRTQQEDSAVYLCASSPGTSYEQYFGPGTRLTVT.

This clone is labeled as medium-sized (0.01 to 0.1%). V is TRBV7-3 and J is TRBJ2-2; D is unclear. The CDR3 spans 13 residues. Trimming cost V 2 bases and J 4 bases, with 5 bases left between them. Per germline, CDR1 SGHTA and CDR2 FQGTGA. The DNA of the CDR3 is TGTGCCAGCAGCTTATTGAGCACCGGGGAGCTGTTTTTT. Its translation is CASSLLSTGELFF.

The V gene is TRBV7-9, the J gene TRBJ1-1; D uncertain. This CDR3 is built from 13 residues. Germline values: CDR1 SEHNR, CDR2 FQNEAQ (reference sequence). V gave up 8 bases and J gave up 1 base, with 11 bases separating them. In nucleotides, the CDR3 is TGTGCCAGCTCGAAGCGGGGGAACACTGAAGCTTTCTTT. Protein sequence: CASSKRGNTEAFF.

The rearrangement joins TRBV7-2 to TRBJ2-1; D might be TRBD2 (6 bases). The CDR3 runs to 14 residues. V gave up 5 bases and J gave up 7 bases, with 15 bases separating them. Germline V gene lookup returns CDR1 SGHTA and CDR2 FQGNSA. The CDR3 here is CASSTTRGRNEQFF. The CDR3 DNA is TGTGCCAGCAGCACGACTAGGGGTAGGAATGAGCAGTTCTTC.

The genes are TRBV5-1 and TRBJ2-3; TRBD2 matches 7 bases. The CDR3 loop spans 17 amino acids. Trimming at V came to 5 bases and at J to 0 bases, leaving 12 bases not matched to a gene. Germline lookup yields CDR1 SGHRS and CDR2 YFSETQ. CDR3 DNA sequence: TGCGCCAGCAGTCTTAGCGGGCCCTCCGCTAGCACAGATACGCAGTATTTT. Translation: CASSLSGPSASTDTQYF. The full variable domain, completed using reference TRBV5-1 and TRBJ2-3, is KAGVTQTPRYLIKTRGQQVTLSCSPISGHRSVSWYQQTPGQGLQFLFEYFSETQRNKGNFPGRFSGRQFSNSRSEMNVSTLELGDSALYLCASSLSGPSASTDTQYFGPGTRLTVL.